This T cell receptor (beta chain) was captured by sequencing in a study of blood T cells in healthy people across ages. Study outcomes and limitations: Across samples, TCR beta diversity tracked strongly with naive T cell percentage.

Individuals who donated were healthy Caucasians from Russia aged roughly 6 to 90. The germline CDR1 and CDR2 sequences are DFQATT and SNEGSKA (reference sequence). Trimming took off 3 bases at V and 0 bases at J, with 12 bases between the two ends. CDR3 size: 15 residues. Together with a sample-barcoded 5' primer, a J-beta primer mix was included in a second PCR lasting about 7 to 11 cycles. Each CDR3 protein is one row after TCRdb ran MiXCR on the 5' RACE reads. The sample shows around 800,000 distinct CDR3 sequences, about 45% of them seen only once. A word on this clonotype: Antigen specificity is unknown.

The sequenced material came from blood. The chain employs TRBV20-1 and TRBJ2-4; D gene uncertain. The sequence derives from an elderly man in good health. The chain's CDR3 is CSARESVLAKNIQYF. For the CDR3, the DNA is TGCAGTGCTAGGGAGTCTGTCCTAGCCAAAAACATTCAGTACTTC.